Shown below are 27 T cell receptor beta chains from a single sample sequenced in a study of control samples from healthy donors and cancer patients. Assay used: immunoSEQ multiplex PCR; TCRdb lists only in-frame clones, some missing. The sample has 90,000 to 150,000 clones, about 91% seen once. Sequenced sample: blood. The receptor source for this set is a man in his forties in good health.

The chain carries TRBV9 and TRBJ2-1; the D gene is possibly TRBD1 (5 bases). The ends were cut back, 0 bases at V and 2 bases at J, with 12 bases in the middle. The CDR3 extends over 16 amino acids. The germline V gene has CDR1 SGDLS and CDR2 YYNGEE. The CDR3 protein is CASSVATQGAYNEQFF. CDR3 nucleotide sequence: TGTGCCAGCAGCGTAGCTACGCAGGGCGCCTACAATGAGCAGTTCTTC.

This sequence joins TRBV2 and TRBJ1-5; D perhaps matches TRBD1 (6 bases). The germline V gene encodes CDR1 SNHLY and CDR2 FYNNEI. This CDR3 region has 14 residues. Trimming pared 4 bases from V and 3 bases from J, leaving 10 bases between. The chain's CDR3 is CASSGGGPNQPQHF. In nucleotides, the CDR3 is TGTGCCAGCAGTGGAGGGGGGCCCAATCAGCCCCAGCATTTT.

This CDR3 is CASSYRTSGETQYF. The DNA of the CDR3 is TGTGCCAGCAGTTACCGGACTAGCGGGGAGACCCAGTACTTC. The chain joins TRBV6-5 to TRBJ2-5; 11 bases line up with TRBD2. V lost 2 bases and J lost 5; bases outside the gene matches: 1. CDR1 and CDR2 from the germline V gene are MNHEY and SVGAGI. The CDR3 runs 14 residues.

V usage is TRBV9 and J usage is TRBJ2-1; 8 nucleotides agree with TRBD2. The V segment lost 4 bases and the J segment 0 bases; nucleotides outside the gene matches: 3. The CDR3 length is 15 residues. Germline values: CDR1 SGDLS, CDR2 YYNGEE. The DNA of the CDR3 is TGTGCCAGCAGCACGGGGGGGAACTCCTACAATGAGCAGTTCTTC. This codes for CASSTGGNSYNEQFF.

This chain connects TRBV18 to TRBJ2-7; 11 nucleotides agree with TRBD2. Germline V gives CDR1 KGHSH, CDR2 LQKENI. Trimming cost V 3 bases and J 1 base; bases outside gene matches: 8. This CDR3 comprises 17 residues. The CDR3 is CASSPLKTSGASYEQYF. The CDR3 DNA follows: TGTGCCAGCTCACCCTTAAAGACTAGCGGGGCATCCTACGAGCAGTACTTC.

The chain joins TRBV2 to TRBJ1-5; tentatively, D is TRBD1 (5 bases). The length of the CDR3 is 14 residues. V was shortened by 8 bases and J by 4 bases, with 15 bases between the two germline ends. Germline loops: CDR1 SNHLY, CDR2 FYNNEI. CDR3 bases: TGTGCCAGCCGCTTCGGGACTGGGAATCAGCCCCAGCATTTT. Translated: CASRFGTGNQPQHF.

The V gene is TRBV18, the J gene TRBJ1-4; no clear D. This CDR3 has 13 residues. V dropped 2 bases and J dropped 4 bases, with 5 bases sitting between them. The germline V gene encodes CDR1 KGHSH and CDR2 LQKENI. The CDR3 spells CASSPGSNEKLFF. DNA for the CDR3: TGTGCCAGCTCACCAGGGAGTAATGAAAAACTGTTTTTT.

The chain has TRBV12-3 or TRBV12-4 and TRBJ1-1; D uncertain. CDR3 length equals 12 residues. V was trimmed by 8 bases and J by 6 bases, leaving 13 bases between them. This chain's CDR3 is CASAAGSAEAFF. DNA for the CDR3: TGTGCCAGCGCGGCAGGTAGTGCTGAAGCTTTCTTT.

The V and J genes are TRBV24-1 and TRBJ2-1, with 10 bases matching TRBD2. The J segment lost 7 bases and the V segment lost 4 bases, leaving 9 bases of the junction unmatched. The CDR3 has 16 amino acids. Per the germline V gene, CDR1 is KGHDR and CDR2 is SFDVKD. This CDR3 reads CATSDNSGGAWNEQFF. DNA for the CDR3: TGTGCCACCAGTGACAACAGCGGGGGGGCGTGGAATGAGCAGTTCTTC.

This chain connects TRBV15 to TRBJ2-1; tentatively, D is TRBD2 (5 bases). Germline values: CDR1 LNHNV, CDR2 YYDKDF (reference sequence). V was shortened by 0 bases and J by 6 bases, with 9 bases between the two germline ends. The CDR3 spans 14 residues. CDR3 sequence (DNA): TGTGCCACCAGCAGAGATGAGGGCCCCAATGAGCAGTTCTTC. Its translation is CATSRDEGPNEQFF.

The V and J genes are TRBV6-5 and TRBJ2-3, with 8 nucleotides matching TRBD1. The CDR3 extends over 14 amino acids. V trimming: 6 bases; J trimming: 2 bases; junction bases outside the gene matches: 4. CDR1 and CDR2 (germline): MNHEY, SVGAGI. The CDR3 here is CASRRDRNTDTQYF. For the CDR3, the DNA is TGTGCCAGCAGAAGGGACAGGAACACAGATACGCAGTATTTT.

The chain recombines TRBV30 with TRBJ2-5; 7 bases agree with TRBD2. CDR3 length: 15 amino acids. Germline V gene sequence: CDR1 GTSNPN, CDR2 SVGIG (reference sequence). V lost 2 bases, J lost 5 bases, and 11 bases stayed unmatched. CDR3 coding DNA: TGTGCCTGGAGTATCGGCGGGGGACCTCACGAGACCCAGTACTTC. Amino acid sequence: CAWSIGGGPHETQYF.

This sequence joins TRBV27 and TRBJ1-5; D is uncertain. The CDR3 loop spans 13 amino acids. Germline V CDR1 and CDR2: MNHEY, SMNVEV (reference sequence). V gave up 2 bases and J gave up 5 bases, with 7 bases separating them. This CDR3 reads CASSLRVDQPQHF. The DNA of the CDR3 is TGTGCCAGCAGTTTAAGAGTTGATCAGCCCCAGCATTTT.

The chain has TRBV12-3 or TRBV12-4 and TRBJ1-1; 8 bases match TRBD1. The CDR3 length is 13 residues. After removal of 5 bases from V and 3 bases from J, the junction contained 2 bases not matched to a gene. CDR3 sequence reads: CASSPTGDTEAFF. CDR3 coding DNA: TGTGCCAGCAGTCCGACAGGGGACACTGAAGCTTTCTTT.

The chain recombines TRBV4-1 with TRBJ2-2; no definite D call. The ends were cut back, 0 bases at V and 4 bases at J, with 9 bases in the middle. The CDR3 consists of 15 residues. Germline CDR1 is MGHRA and CDR2 is YSYEKL. The CDR3 loop is CASSQEPHSTGELFF. The CDR3 nucleotides read TGCGCCAGCAGCCAAGAGCCCCACAGCACCGGGGAGCTGTTTTTT.

The rearrangement joins TRBV5-5 to TRBJ1-5; unclear D gene. CDR3 length: 14 residues. Trimming took off 2 bases at V and 4 bases at J, with 10 bases between the two ends. Germline V gene sequence: CDR1 SGHKS, CDR2 YYEKEE (reference sequence). CDR3 bases: TGTGCCAGCAGCTTACAGAGACTTAATCAGCCCCAGCATTTT. Its protein product is CASSLQRLNQPQHF. Combining the CDR3 with reference TRBV5-5 and TRBJ1-5 gives the whole variable domain DAGVTQSPTHLIKTRGQQVTLRCSPISGHKSVSWYQQVLGQGPQFIFQYYEKEERGRGNFPDRFSARQFPNYSSELNVNALLLGDSALYLCASSLQRLNQPQHFGDGTRLSIL.

The chain combines TRBV5-1 with TRBJ2-1; 7 bases align to TRBD1. Looked up from germline, CDR1 is SGHRS and CDR2 is YFSETQ. The ends lost 3 bases at V and 9 bases at J; junction bases unmatched: 6. The CDR3 loop spans 13 amino acids. CDR3 sequence (DNA): TGCGCCAGCAGCTACCCAGGGGGAAGTGAGCAGTTCTTC. It codes for CASSYPGGSEQFF.

The CDR3 reads CASSIDRNEQFF. CDR3 sequence (DNA): TGTGCCAGCAGTATAGACCGGAATGAGCAGTTCTTC. V usage is TRBV5-4 and J usage is TRBJ2-1, with no clear D. The CDR3 sequence is 12 residues long. The germline V gene has CDR1 SGHNT and CDR2 YYREEE (reference sequence). V lost 5 bases to trimming and J lost 7 bases, with 10 bases between them.

V and J are TRBV11-3 and TRBJ1-6; the match to TRBD1 covers 11 bases. The CDR3 consists of 15 residues. Trimming at V came to 4 bases and at J to 5 bases, leaving 1 base not matched to a gene. Germline-derived CDR1 and CDR2 are SGHNT and YENEEA. This chain's CDR3 is CASSSGQGDNSPLHF. Written as DNA, the CDR3 is TGTGCCAGCAGCTCGGGACAGGGGGATAATTCACCCCTCCACTTT.

The chain combines TRBV9 with TRBJ1-1, with D tentatively TRBD1 (6 bases). Germline assignment: CDR1 SGDLS and CDR2 YYNGEE. There are 16 residues in the CDR3. V was trimmed by 0 bases and J by 1 base, leaving 13 bases between them. CDR3 sequence reads: CASSVAAGAGNTEAFF. For the CDR3, the DNA is TGTGCCAGCAGCGTAGCTGCGGGGGCGGGGAACACTGAAGCTTTCTTT.

This clone has just one count. The V gene is TRBV7-2, the J gene TRBJ2-4, with D possibly called TRBD1 or TRBD2 (5 bases each). There are 14 residues in the CDR3. V was trimmed by 5 bases and J by 3 bases, leaving 11 bases between them. Germline CDR1 reads SGHTA; CDR2 reads FQGNSA. The CDR3 here is CASSPGTVKNIQYF. In DNA, the CDR3 is TGTGCCAGCAGCCCCGGGACGGTCAAAAACATTCAGTACTTC.

The rearrangement joins TRBV29-1 to TRBJ2-1; D perhaps matches TRBD1 (7 bases). Trimming took off 8 bases at V and 0 bases at J, with 11 bases between the two ends. Germline CDR1 reads SQVTM; CDR2 reads ANQGSEA. The CDR3 is made up of 13 amino acids. The CDR3 loop is CSTQGGSYNEQFF. The CDR3 DNA sequence: TGCAGCACCCAGGGGGGCTCCTACAATGAGCAGTTCTTC.

About this clone: Other DNA sequences from this sample encode an identical CDR3 as well. V is TRBV27 and J is TRBJ2-2; D is unclear. This CDR3 is 13 amino acids long. Germline lookup yields CDR1 MNHEY and CDR2 SMNVEV (reference sequence). V was pared by 2 bases and J by 2 bases, with 3 bases between. This CDR3 is CASSLLNTGELFF. The DNA of the CDR3 is TGTGCCAGCAGTTTACTAAACACCGGGGAGCTGTTTTTT.

The chain carries TRBV5-1 and TRBJ1-1, with a weak D call TRBD1 (5 bases). Per germline, CDR1 SGHRS and CDR2 YFSETQ. CDR3 length: 15 residues. V lost 0 bases, J lost 0 bases, and 9 bases lay in between. The CDR3 reads CASSLVGVMNTEAFF. The CDR3 coding sequence is TGCGCCAGCAGCTTGGTAGGGGTCATGAACACTGAAGCTTTCTTT.

The V and J genes are TRBV2 and TRBJ1-6; 12 bases fit TRBD1. This CDR3 spans 17 amino acids. The V and J ends lost 4 bases and 3 bases, in that order; junction bases with no gene match: 4. Germline CDR1 and CDR2: SNHLY and FYNNEI. The CDR3 here is CASSGGQGAVYNSPLHF. The CDR3 nucleotides read TGTGCCAGCAGTGGGGGACAGGGGGCCGTCTATAATTCACCCCTCCACTTT.

The chain is built from TRBV4-3 and TRBJ1-2; D ambiguous. V was pared by 1 base and J by 4 bases, with 16 bases between. This CDR3 comprises 16 residues. Germline CDR1 is LGHNA and CDR2 is YSLEER. CDR3 in amino acids: CASSQGAPSRGYGYTF. The CDR3 bases are TGCGCCAGCAGCCAAGGTGCGCCGAGTCGGGGCTATGGCTACACCTTC.

This chain connects TRBV5-6 to TRBJ1-2; weak D call: TRBD1 (5 bases). The CDR3 has 16 residues. CDR1 and CDR2 (germline): SGHDT, YYEEEE. V lost 4 bases and J lost 5, with 21 bases in between. The CDR3 bases are TGTGCCAGCAGCGGGACGGACCTAATAAATTTATATGGCTACACCTTC. This codes for CASSGTDLINLYGYTF.